This T cell receptor (beta chain) was observed in a study of T cell changes during pregnancy in multiple sclerosis. Clones were sequenced by immunoSEQ multiplex PCR, and TCRdb holds only the in-frame ones, with some missing. Here the sample spans more than 90,000 clones, about nine tenths being singletons. After removal of 3 bases from V and 7 bases from J, the junction contained 5 bases not matched to a gene. CDR1 is MNHEY and CDR2 is SMNVEV in the germline V gene (reference sequence). The CDR3 is made up of 15 amino acids. The TCR comes from a female donor with multiple sclerosis, enrolled in a pregnancy study. This chain connects TRBV27 to TRBJ2-1, with TRBD1 identical over 11 bases. Sequenced material: peripheral blood, taken in the second trimester of pregnancy. The chain's CDR3 is CASSFKDRGQNEQFF. For the CDR3, the DNA is TGTGCCAGCAGTTTTAAGGACAGGGGGCAGAATGAGCAGTTCTTC.